The 13 T cell receptor beta chains in this list originate from one sample, sequenced in a study of T cell changes during pregnancy in multiple sclerosis. Generated by immunoSEQ multiplex PCR, the TCRdb table keeps only in-frame clones and is missing some. The table lists about 97,000 clones, over 75% of them singletons, with approximately 0.8% in the top ten. Sequenced here: peripheral blood, sampled in the second trimester of pregnancy. The receptors derive from a female donor in good health, enrolled as a control in a pregnancy study.

The chain is built from TRBV10-3 and TRBJ2-1, with 16 positions matching TRBD2. The germline V gene has CDR1 ENHRY and CDR2 SYGVKD. The CDR3 covers 15 residues. J lost 8 bases, V lost 10 bases, and 8 bases had no gene match. CDR3: CATWGLAGGTDEQFF. The CDR3 DNA sequence: TGTGCCACCTGGGGACTAGCGGGAGGGACCGATGAGCAGTTCTTC.

V and J are TRBV6-5 and TRBJ1-1; D unclear. Germline values: CDR1 MNHEY, CDR2 SVGAGI. V lost 4 bases and J lost 0, with 12 bases in between. This CDR3 spans 15 amino acids. The CDR3: CASSLFRSMNTEAFF. DNA for the CDR3: TGTGCCAGCAGTTTATTCAGGTCAATGAACACTGAAGCTTTCTTT.

The V and J genes are TRBV9 and TRBJ1-3; 7 nucleotides line up with TRBD1. Germline values: CDR1 SGDLS, CDR2 YYNGEE. The CDR3 runs to 15 residues. V was clipped by 3 bases and J by 1 base; unmatched bases: 4. The CDR3 protein is CASSAYRGSGNTIYF. CDR3 nucleotides: TGTGCCAGCAGCGCTTACAGGGGATCTGGAAACACCATATATTTT.

The chain uses TRBV5-4 and TRBJ2-7; weak D call: TRBD1 (6 bases). Germline V gives CDR1 SGHNT, CDR2 YYREEE (reference sequence). This CDR3 is 15 amino acids long. V was clipped by 4 bases and J by 4 bases, with 18 bases between them. The CDR3 DNA reads TGTGCCAGCAGCACAAAACAGGGCCGAGGGTACGAGCAGTACTTC. Its protein is CASSTKQGRGYEQYF.

This chain links TRBV2 with TRBJ2-3, with a weak D call TRBD1 (6 bases). V lost 10 bases to trimming and J lost 6 bases, with 17 bases between them. There are 13 residues in the CDR3. The germline gives CDR1 SNHLY, CDR2 FYNNEI. The CDR3 nucleotides are TGTGCCACCCCTGCCAGGGGCCGGGATACGCAGTATTTT. Amino acids: CATPARGRDTQYF. Combining the CDR3 with reference TRBV2 and TRBJ2-3 gives the whole variable domain EPEVTQTPSHQVTQMGQEVILRCVPISNHLYFYWYRQILGQKVEFLVSFYNNEISEKSEIFDDQFSVERPDGSNFTLKIRSTKLEDSAMYFCATPARGRDTQYFGPGTRLTVL.

This sequence joins TRBV27 and TRBJ1-2; 9 bases align to TRBD1. V shed 10 bases, J shed 14 bases, and the junction held 17 bases outside the gene matches. CDR3 length equals 13 residues. CDR1 is MNHEY, CDR2 SMNVEV, per germline (reference sequence). The CDR3 sequence is CATDSGTGTSWTF. The CDR3 region has the DNA TGTGCCACGGACTCCGGGACAGGGACGTCTTGGACCTTC.

The V call is TRBV18, the J call TRBJ1-4; D may be TRBD1 (6 bases). V lost 1 base and J 4 bases, leaving 10 bases between the germline ends. Germline values: CDR1 KGHSH, CDR2 LQKENI. The CDR3 is made up of 15 amino acids. The CDR3 DNA follows: TGTGCCAGCTCACCACTCGGACAGCTTAATGAAAAACTGTTTTTT. Its protein product is CASSPLGQLNEKLFF.

The chain employs TRBV27 and TRBJ2-5; 8 nucleotides line up with TRBD1. The CDR3 totals 12 residues. J lost 5 bases, V lost 6 bases, and 2 bases had no gene match. Germline CDR1 and CDR2: MNHEY and SMNVEV (reference sequence). The CDR3 nucleotides are TGTGCCAGCAGCAGGGGGCTCGAGACCCAGTACTTC. Amino acid sequence: CASSRGLETQYF.

DNA of the CDR3: TGTGCCAGCAGCTCCTTTATAGACAGGAGCTCCTACGAGCAGTACTTC. Protein: CASSSFIDRSSYEQYF. The chain links TRBV13 to TRBJ2-7; TRBD1 might be the D (6 bases). The germline gives CDR1 PRHDT, CDR2 FYEKMQ (reference sequence). The V end lost 4 bases, the J end lost 0 bases, and 16 bases lay between the germline ends. The CDR3 is made up of 16 amino acids.

V usage is TRBV30 and J usage is TRBJ2-3; the D gene is possibly TRBD2 (6 bases). Germline CDR1 and CDR2: GTSNPN and SVGIG (reference sequence). V was trimmed by 5 bases and J by 1 base, leaving 19 bases between them. This CDR3 has 16 residues. The CDR3 sequence is CAWGGPYAGRTDTQYF. The DNA for the CDR3 is TGTGCCTGGGGTGGCCCCTATGCGGGACGCACAGATACGCAGTATTTT.

The chain carries TRBV30 and TRBJ2-5; 10 bases map to TRBD1. From germline, CDR1 is GTSNPN and CDR2 SVGIG (reference sequence). The trim removed 7 bases at V and 4 bases at J, leaving 6 bases unmatched. CDR3 length: 13 amino acids. In nucleotides, the CDR3 is TGTGCCTTCCGACAGGGGGCTGGAGAGACCCAGTACTTC. Translation: CAFRQGAGETQYF.

The rearrangement uses TRBV19 and TRBJ1-1; weak D call: TRBD1 (5 bases). The CDR3 contains 15 residues. Germline-derived CDR1 and CDR2 are LNHDA and SQIVND (reference sequence). Trimming shortened V by 2 bases and J by 0 bases, and 10 bases separated the two germline ends. CDR3 in DNA: TGTGCCAGTAGTATACAGGGCGATCTGAACACTGAAGCTTTCTTT. As protein: CASSIQGDLNTEAFF. The entire variable domain, with the rest obtained from reference TRBV19 and TRBJ1-1, is as follows: DGGITQSPKYLFRKEGQNVTLSCEQNLNHDAMYWYRQDPGQGLRLIYYSQIVNDFQKGDIAEGYSVSREKKESFPLTVTSAQKNPTAFYLCASSIQGDLNTEAFFGQGTRLTVV.

J is TRBJ2-4 and V is TRBV19; D unclear. Germline V CDR1 and CDR2: LNHDA, SQIVND (reference sequence). The CDR3 spans 14 residues. The germline V and J ends were trimmed by 5 bases and 3 bases, with 11 bases remaining between them. CDR3 in DNA: TGTGCCAGTAGTGGGCCGGTGGGCAAAAACATTCAGTACTTC. It encodes CASSGPVGKNIQYF.